Following are 8 T cell receptor beta chains from one sample sequenced in a study of T cell responses to AZD1222 COVID-19 vaccine. Using immunoSEQ multiplex PCR, the repertoire was profiled, and TCRdb retains in-frame clones only, with some absent. This sample yields roughly 130,000 clones, of which just under 95% are seen a single time; 0.9% to 1.3% belongs to the top ten. The sequencing used peripheral blood, collected 28 days after the second AZD1222 dose. The origin of the receptors is an adult who received the AZD1222 COVID-19 vaccine.

V usage is TRBV30 and J usage is TRBJ2-1; 9 nucleotides line up with TRBD2. The V segment lost 5 bases and the J segment 7 bases; nucleotides outside the gene matches: 6. The CDR3 has 13 residues. The germline CDR1 and CDR2 sequences are GTSNPN and SVGIG (reference sequence). CDR3 coding DNA: TGTGCCTGGGATGCGGGGGGGCGGAATGAGCAGTTCTTC. It specifies CAWDAGGRNEQFF.

The chain joins TRBV9 to TRBJ2-7; 14 bases agree with TRBD2. Per the germline V gene, CDR1 is SGDLS and CDR2 is YYNGEE. The V gene end was trimmed by 2 bases and the J gene end by 5 bases; junction bases not matched to a gene: 3. The CDR3 spans 15 residues. The CDR3 reads CASSVGTSGSHEQYF. CDR3 nucleotide sequence: TGTGCCAGCAGCGTCGGGACTAGCGGGAGCCACGAGCAGTACTTC.

The V call is TRBV6-5, the J call TRBJ2-1; D is perhaps TRBD2 (5 bases). Germline lookup yields CDR1 MNHEY and CDR2 SVGAGI. V gave up 7 bases and J gave up 6 bases, with 19 bases separating them. The CDR3 extends over 15 amino acids. CDR3 region: CASNPAERNRNEQFF. The DNA of the CDR3 is TGTGCCAGCAACCCAGCGGAGAGAAACCGCAATGAGCAGTTCTTC.

The chain links TRBV7-3 to TRBJ2-7, with 8 bases lining up with TRBD1. The CDR3 is made up of 15 amino acids. Germline V gives CDR1 SGHTA, CDR2 FQGTGA. V dropped 5 bases and J dropped 5; count of bases not matched to a gene: 11. In DNA form, the CDR3 reads TGTGCCAGCAGCCTATCCGGACAGGGCTGGGACGAGCAGTACTTC. Translating gives CASSLSGQGWDEQYF.

The gene calls are TRBV3-1 (or the pseudogene TRBV3-2) and TRBJ1-5; D perhaps matches TRBD1 (5 bases). Germline V gene sequence: CDR1 LGHDT, CDR2 YNNKEL (reference sequence). Trimming cost V 5 bases and J 0 bases, with 11 bases left between them. This CDR3 contains 15 residues. This CDR3 reads CASSYGGTSNQPQHF. Written as DNA, the CDR3 is TGTGCCAGCAGCTATGGGGGGACTAGCAATCAGCCCCAGCATTTT.

The rearrangement joins TRBV5-8 to TRBJ2-3; tentatively, D is TRBD2 (6 bases). Germline CDR1 reads SGHTS; CDR2 reads YDEGEE. Trimming pared 0 bases from V and 1 base from J, leaving 9 bases between. The CDR3 sequence is 15 residues long. CDR3 sequence reads: CASSLAGVGTDTQYF. As DNA, the CDR3 is TGTGCCAGCAGCTTGGCGGGGGTCGGCACAGATACGCAGTATTTT.

This clone was recorded a few times. The rearrangement uses TRBV29-1 and TRBJ1-3; D not certain. Germline V gives CDR1 SQVTM, CDR2 ANQGSEA. The CDR3 sequence is 15 residues long. V lost 0 bases and J 0 bases, leaving 9 bases between the germline ends. CDR3 DNA: TGCAGCGTTGAAGACACAGCCCGCTCTGGAAACACCATATATTTT. It yields the protein CSVEDTARSGNTIYF.

The chain has TRBV6-5 and TRBJ1-2; 9 bases match TRBD1. Trimming took 6 bases from V and 8 from J; bases not matched to a gene: 4. The CDR3 covers 12 residues. Germline V gene data show CDR1 as MNHEY and CDR2 as SVGAGI. CDR3 sequence (DNA): TGTGCCAGCAGCCGGACAGGGGACGGCTACACCTTC. Encoded protein: CASSRTGDGYTF.